Described below is a single T cell receptor (beta chain) sequence and its context. Its specific antigen is unknown. The sample originates from a study of T cells expressing NK-cell markers (dated by TCRdb to the early 2020s). A note on the overall study: TCR beta-chain repertoires were profiled in sorted CD3+CD56+NKG2C+, CD3+CD56+NKG2C- and CD3+CD56-NKG2C+ T-cell subsets from fewer than 10 donors. Among the eight sequenced donors, seven were HCMV-seropositive and one was HCMV-seronegative. All eight donors whose samples were sequenced were randomly selected healthy volunteers, three of them men and five women. Illumina HiSeq 2000/2500, MiSeq or NextSeq was used to sequence libraries as 2 x 150 bp reads.

Counted from cysteine to phenylalanine, this CDR3 has 16 amino acids. The DNA sequence is not available. According to the germline V gene, CDR1 reads SGHVS and CDR2 reads FNYEAQ. A commercial ELISA kit detecting HCMV-specific IgG in serum was used to determine HCMV serostatus. Ficoll density gradient centrifugation was used to isolate peripheral blood mononuclear cells from blood. Paper-wide results and their limitations: In six donors, the dominant CD3+CD56+NKG2C+ clonotypes were found to rank among the top 10 CD8+ clonotypes and to make up roughly 1.0-8% of CD8+ T cells. Those dominant clonotypes were again the most abundant among CD3+CD56-NKG2C+ cells in several donors, at roughly 28.3-60.1%. Whether the expanded NKG2C-expressing T cell clones were specific for HCMV antigens remained unclear.

The sequencer listed for this sample is Illumina HiSeq 2000. The TCR beta cDNA libraries were made using 5'RACE template switching, a step that added both a universal primer site and unique molecular identifiers. Synthesis of cDNA was primed from the TCR beta constant segment and was followed by two consecutive PCR amplification steps. The original methods were these. MIGEC was used to demultiplex reads and group the reads by UMI, and MiTCR was used to assemble and quantify clonotypes. To exclude erroneous sequences, only TCR cDNA sequences supported by at least two reads were retained. Downstream repertoire analysis used the tcR package, and clonotypes were matched across fractions by CDR3 nucleotide sequence plus V segment. Antigen specificity was annotated against VDJdb with VDJmatch, allowing one amino acid substitution in CDR3. TCRdb reanalyzed the reads, keeping one entry per CDR3 protein sequence and omitting DNA. These V and J calls originate from TCRdb's pipeline instead of the authors' own analysis. This sample's table has entries for about 550,000 distinct CDR3 sequences. Approximately 3.6% of the sample rests with the top ten.

The clonotype was recovered from a man aged 18-30 years in good health. Donor details come from another sample of the same person, matched by shared clones. The rearrangement joined TRBV7-6 to TRBJ2-2; lacking DNA, the TRBD2 call made by TCRdb goes unchecked. Sequencing used blood T cells: a sorted CD56 or NKG2C T cell subset, CD4+ or CD8+ T cells, or bulk PBMC T cells (not recorded which). The CDR3 here reads CASRQTSGSLTGELFF.